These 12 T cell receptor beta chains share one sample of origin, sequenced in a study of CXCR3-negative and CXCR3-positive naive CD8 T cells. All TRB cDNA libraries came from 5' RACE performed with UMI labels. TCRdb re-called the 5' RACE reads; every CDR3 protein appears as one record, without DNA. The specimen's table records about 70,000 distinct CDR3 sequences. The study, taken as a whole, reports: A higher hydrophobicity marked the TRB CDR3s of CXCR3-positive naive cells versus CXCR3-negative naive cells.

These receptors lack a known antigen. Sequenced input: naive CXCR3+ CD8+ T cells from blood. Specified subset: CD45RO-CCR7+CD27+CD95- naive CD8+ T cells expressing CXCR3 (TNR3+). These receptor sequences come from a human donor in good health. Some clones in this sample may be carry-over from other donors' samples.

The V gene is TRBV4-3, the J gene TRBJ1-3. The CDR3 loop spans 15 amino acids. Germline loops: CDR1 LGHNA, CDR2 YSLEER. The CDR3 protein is CASSLQQGSGNTIYF.

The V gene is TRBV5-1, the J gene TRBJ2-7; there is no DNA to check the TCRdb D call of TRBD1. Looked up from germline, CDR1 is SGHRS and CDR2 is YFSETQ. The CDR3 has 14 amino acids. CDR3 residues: CASSLGQVSYEQYF. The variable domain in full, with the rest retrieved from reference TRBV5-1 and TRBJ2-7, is KAGVTQTPRYLIKTRGQQVTLSCSPISGHRSVSWYQQTPGQGLQFLFEYFSETQRNKGNFPGRFSGRQFSNSRSEMNVSTLELGDSALYLCASSLGQVSYEQYFGPGTRLTVT.

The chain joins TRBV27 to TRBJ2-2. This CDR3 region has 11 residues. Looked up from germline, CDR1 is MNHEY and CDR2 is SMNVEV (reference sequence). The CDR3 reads CASSSRGELFF.

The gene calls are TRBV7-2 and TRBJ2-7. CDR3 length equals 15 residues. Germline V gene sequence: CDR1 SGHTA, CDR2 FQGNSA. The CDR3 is CASSLHYSVTYEQYF.

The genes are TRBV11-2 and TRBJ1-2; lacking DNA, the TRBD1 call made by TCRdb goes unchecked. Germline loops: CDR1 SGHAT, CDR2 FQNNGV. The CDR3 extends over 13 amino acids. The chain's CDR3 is CASGPEGVFGYTF.

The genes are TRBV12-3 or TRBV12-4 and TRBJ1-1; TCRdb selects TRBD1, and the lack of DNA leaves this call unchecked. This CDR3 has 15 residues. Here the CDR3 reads CASTPDRSMNTEAFF.

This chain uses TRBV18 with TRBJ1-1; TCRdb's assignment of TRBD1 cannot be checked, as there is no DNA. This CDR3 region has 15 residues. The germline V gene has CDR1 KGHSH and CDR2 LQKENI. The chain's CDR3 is CASSPRDRMNTEAFF.

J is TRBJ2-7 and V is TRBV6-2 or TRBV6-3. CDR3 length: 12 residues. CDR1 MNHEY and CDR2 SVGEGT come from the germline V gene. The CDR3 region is CASRGYSYEQYF.

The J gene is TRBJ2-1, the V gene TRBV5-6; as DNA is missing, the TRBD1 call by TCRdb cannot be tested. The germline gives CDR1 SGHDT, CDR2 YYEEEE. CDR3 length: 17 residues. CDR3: CASSIPARQGWFNEQFF.

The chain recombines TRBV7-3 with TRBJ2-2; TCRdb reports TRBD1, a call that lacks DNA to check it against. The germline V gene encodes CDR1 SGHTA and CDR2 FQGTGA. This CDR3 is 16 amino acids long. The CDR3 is CASSSLQGRNTGELFF.

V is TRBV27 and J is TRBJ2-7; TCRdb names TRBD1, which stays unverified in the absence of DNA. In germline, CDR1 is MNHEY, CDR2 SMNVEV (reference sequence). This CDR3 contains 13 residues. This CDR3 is CASSWGRDYEQYF.

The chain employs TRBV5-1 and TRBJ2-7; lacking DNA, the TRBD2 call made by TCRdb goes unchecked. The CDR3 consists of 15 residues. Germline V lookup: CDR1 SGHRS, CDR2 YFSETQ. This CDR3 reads CASPKDKPDPYEQYF.